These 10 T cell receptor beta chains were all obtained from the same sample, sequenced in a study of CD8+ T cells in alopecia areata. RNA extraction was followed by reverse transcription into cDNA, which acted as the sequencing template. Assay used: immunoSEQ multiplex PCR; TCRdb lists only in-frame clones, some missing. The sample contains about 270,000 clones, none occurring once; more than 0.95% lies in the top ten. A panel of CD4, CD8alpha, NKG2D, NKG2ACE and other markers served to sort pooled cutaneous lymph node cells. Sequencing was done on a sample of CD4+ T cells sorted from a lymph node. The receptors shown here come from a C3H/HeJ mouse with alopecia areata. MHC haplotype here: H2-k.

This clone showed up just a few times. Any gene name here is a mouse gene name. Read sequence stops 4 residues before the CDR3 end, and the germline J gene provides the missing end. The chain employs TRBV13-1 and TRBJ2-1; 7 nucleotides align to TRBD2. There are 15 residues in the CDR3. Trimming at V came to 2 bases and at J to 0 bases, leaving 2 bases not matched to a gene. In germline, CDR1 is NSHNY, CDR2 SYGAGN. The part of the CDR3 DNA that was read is TGTGCCAGCAGTGAGTCTGGGGGTAACTATGCT. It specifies CASSESGGNYA. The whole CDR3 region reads CASSESGGNYAEQFF.

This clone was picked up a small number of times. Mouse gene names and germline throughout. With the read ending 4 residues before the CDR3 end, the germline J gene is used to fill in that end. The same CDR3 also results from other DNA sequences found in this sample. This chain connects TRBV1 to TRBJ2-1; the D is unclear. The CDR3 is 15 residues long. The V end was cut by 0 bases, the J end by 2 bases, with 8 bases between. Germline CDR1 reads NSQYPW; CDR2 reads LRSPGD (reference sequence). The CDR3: CTCSADRTDYAEQFF. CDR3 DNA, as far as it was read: TGCACCTGCAGTGCAGATCGCACAGACTATGCT.

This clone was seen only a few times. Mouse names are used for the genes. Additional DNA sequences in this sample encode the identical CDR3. CDR3 loop: CTCSADPGQYAEQFF. Partial CDR3 DNA: TGCACCTGCAGTGCAGATCCGGGACAATATGCT. The V and J genes are TRBV1 and TRBJ2-1; D is perhaps TRBD1 (6 bases). The read is 4 residues too short to cover the CDR3 end, so that end is filled in from the germline J gene. The CDR3 runs to 15 residues. Per the germline V gene, CDR1 is NSQYPW and CDR2 is LRSPGD (reference sequence). V dropped 0 bases and J dropped 4 bases, with 10 bases sitting between them.

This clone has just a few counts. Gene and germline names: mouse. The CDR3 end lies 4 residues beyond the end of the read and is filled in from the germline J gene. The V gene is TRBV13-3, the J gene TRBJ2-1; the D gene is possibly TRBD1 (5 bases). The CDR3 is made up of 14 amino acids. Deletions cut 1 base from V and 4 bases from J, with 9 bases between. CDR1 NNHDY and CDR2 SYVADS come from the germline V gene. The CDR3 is CASSDRGKYAEQFF. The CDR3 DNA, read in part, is TGTGCCAGCAGTGATAGGGGTAAATATGCT.

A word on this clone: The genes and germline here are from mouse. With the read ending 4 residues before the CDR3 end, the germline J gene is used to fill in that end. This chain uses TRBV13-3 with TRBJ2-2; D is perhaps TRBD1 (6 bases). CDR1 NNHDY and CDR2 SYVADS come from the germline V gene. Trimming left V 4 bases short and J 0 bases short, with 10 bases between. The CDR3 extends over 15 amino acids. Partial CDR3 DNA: TGTGCCAGCAGTCACAGGGCCGCAAACACCGGG. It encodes CASSHRAANTG. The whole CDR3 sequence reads CASSHRAANTGQLYF.

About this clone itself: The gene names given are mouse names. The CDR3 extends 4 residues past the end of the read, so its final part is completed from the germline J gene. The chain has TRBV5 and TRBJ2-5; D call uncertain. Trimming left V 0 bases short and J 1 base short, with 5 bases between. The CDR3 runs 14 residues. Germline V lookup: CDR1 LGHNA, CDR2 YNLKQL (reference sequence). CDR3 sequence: CASSQDRYQDTQYF. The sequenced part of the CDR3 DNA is TGTGCCAGCAGCCAAGACAGATACCAAGAC.

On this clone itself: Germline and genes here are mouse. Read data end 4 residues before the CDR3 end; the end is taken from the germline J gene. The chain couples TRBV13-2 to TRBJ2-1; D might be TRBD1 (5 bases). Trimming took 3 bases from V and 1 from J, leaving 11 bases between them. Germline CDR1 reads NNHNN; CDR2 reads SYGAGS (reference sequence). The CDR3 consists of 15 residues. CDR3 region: CASGARTLNYAEQFF. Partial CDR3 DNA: TGTGCCAGCGGTGCCCGGACACTCAACTATGCT.

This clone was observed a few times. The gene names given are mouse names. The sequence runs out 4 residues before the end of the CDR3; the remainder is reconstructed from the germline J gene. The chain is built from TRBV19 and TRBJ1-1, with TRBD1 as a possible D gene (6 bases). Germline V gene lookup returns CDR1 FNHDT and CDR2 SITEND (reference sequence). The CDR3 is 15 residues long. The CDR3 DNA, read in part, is TGTGCCAGCAGTCCCGGACTGGGGGGGCGCGGA. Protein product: CASSPGLGGRG. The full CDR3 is CASSPGLGGRGEVFF.

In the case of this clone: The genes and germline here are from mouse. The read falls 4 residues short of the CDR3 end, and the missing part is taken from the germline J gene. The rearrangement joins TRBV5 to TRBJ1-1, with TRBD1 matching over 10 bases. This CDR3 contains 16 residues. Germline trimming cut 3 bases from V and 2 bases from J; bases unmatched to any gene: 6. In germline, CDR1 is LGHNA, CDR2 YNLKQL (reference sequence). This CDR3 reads CASSQLPTGGNTEVFF. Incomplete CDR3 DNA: TGTGCCAGCAGCCAGCTCCCGACAGGGGGCAACACA.

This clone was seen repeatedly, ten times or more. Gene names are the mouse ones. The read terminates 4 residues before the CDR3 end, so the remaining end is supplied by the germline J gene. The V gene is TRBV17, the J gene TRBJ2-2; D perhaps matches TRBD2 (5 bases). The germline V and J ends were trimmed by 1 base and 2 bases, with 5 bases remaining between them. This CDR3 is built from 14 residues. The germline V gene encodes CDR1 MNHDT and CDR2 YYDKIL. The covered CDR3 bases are TGTGCTAGCAGTAGAGGACTGAACACCGGG. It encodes CASSRGLNTG. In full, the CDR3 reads CASSRGLNTGQLYF.